The sequence of this T cell receptor (beta chain) was determined in a study of blood T cell repertoires in COVID-19. Sequenced by immunoSEQ multiplex PCR; TCRdb stores in-frame clones only, minus some. The sample lists roughly 140,000 clones; more than 70% were seen once. This clone showed up just once. Trimming at V came to 5 bases and at J to 5 bases, leaving 11 bases not matched to a gene. Germline V gene data show CDR1 as GTSNPN and CDR2 as SVGIG (reference sequence). The CDR3 is 14 amino acids. The source of this sequence is a woman aged 50 to 60 with acute or convalescent COVID-19. The chain uses TRBV30 and TRBJ1-2; 7 bases map to TRBD1. The source material was peripheral blood. The DNA for the CDR3 is TGTGCCTGGTCTACAGGGGCCGTTCAATATGGCTACACCTTC. Amino acids: CAWSTGAVQYGYTF.